This T cell receptor beta chain was captured in a study of metastatic and nonmetastatic thyroid tumors. Study at large: From malignant and benign thyroid patients, repertoires in blood and in tumor or nodule tissue were compared.

Study conclusions and caveats: Across blood and tumor, TCR beta diversity in malignant thyroid tumors was reportedly significantly higher than in benign nodules.

CDR3 size: 17 residues. CDR1 is LNHDA and CDR2 is SQIVND in the germline V gene (reference sequence). Original processing notes: To classify distant metastasis in papillary thyroid cancer, a model was built from CDR3 differences across clinicopathological groups. TCRdb re-called clones from the PCR reads using MiXCR. It is TCRdb's table, rather than the study itself, that gives the V and J calls and clone size. The table records about 30,000 clones, roughly 36% of them present only once. This clone is a singleton in its sample. Its antigen is not known. The junction and the germline gene differ at one end; a read error may be behind it. Thyroid surgery had not been preceded by any treatment in any patient.

The material sequenced was tumor tissue. The genes are TRBV19 and TRBJ1-5; D remains ambiguous. This TCR derives from a female donor with papillary thyroid cancer or a benign thyroid nodule (not recorded which). Some clones in this sample may be carry-over from other donors' samples. The CDR3 region has the DNA TGTGCCAGTAGTATTAAAGTATACAGCCTGAGCAATCGGCCCCAGCATTTT. Its protein product is CASSIKVYSLSNRPQHF. The full variable domain, completed using reference TRBV19 and TRBJ1-5, is DGGITQSPKYLFRKEGQNVTLSCEQNLNHDAMYWYRQDPGQGLRLIYYSQIVNDFQKGDIAEGYSVSREKKESFPLTVTSAQKNPTAFYLCASSIKVYSLSNRPQHFGDGTRLSIL.